Below, one T cell receptor (beta chain) is given with its context. No antigen is known for it. Germline V gene lookup returns CDR1 SGHNT and CDR2 YENEEA. The CDR3 has 18 amino acids. The V end lost 4 bases, the J end lost 0 bases, and 21 bases lay between the germline ends. The sample comes from a study of T cells in localized non-small cell lung cancer. Study-wide findings and caveats: The greatest T cell clonality was found in uninvolved adjacent lung (higher than in tumor). There was an association of higher blood T cell density with longer overall survival. A median of around 58 clones ranked among the top 100 in tumor appeared in adjacent lung. Sequencing, confined to only one tumor region, leaves heterogeneity possible.

The assay was immunoSEQ multiplex PCR, and TCRdb's table has in-frame clones only and misses some. Among tens of thousands of clones listed, roughly 89% were seen once. This TCR was sampled from a woman aged 35-75 years with stage I lung adenocarcinoma. Sequencing was performed on peripheral blood, taken before any cancer treatment. The chain is built from TRBV11-3 and TRBJ1-2; tentatively, D is TRBD1 (6 bases). CDR3 amino acids: CASSSGQTHSTSNYGYTF. DNA for the CDR3: TGTGCCAGCAGCTCAGGACAGACCCATAGTACTTCTAACTATGGCTACACCTTC. Filled out from reference TRBV11-3 and TRBJ1-2, the complete variable domain reads EAGVVQSPRYKIIEKKQPVAFWCNPISGHNTLYWYLQNLGQGPELLIRYENEEAVDDSQLPKDRFSAERLKGVDSTLKIQPAELGDSAVYLCASSSGQTHSTSNYGYTFGSGTRLTVV.